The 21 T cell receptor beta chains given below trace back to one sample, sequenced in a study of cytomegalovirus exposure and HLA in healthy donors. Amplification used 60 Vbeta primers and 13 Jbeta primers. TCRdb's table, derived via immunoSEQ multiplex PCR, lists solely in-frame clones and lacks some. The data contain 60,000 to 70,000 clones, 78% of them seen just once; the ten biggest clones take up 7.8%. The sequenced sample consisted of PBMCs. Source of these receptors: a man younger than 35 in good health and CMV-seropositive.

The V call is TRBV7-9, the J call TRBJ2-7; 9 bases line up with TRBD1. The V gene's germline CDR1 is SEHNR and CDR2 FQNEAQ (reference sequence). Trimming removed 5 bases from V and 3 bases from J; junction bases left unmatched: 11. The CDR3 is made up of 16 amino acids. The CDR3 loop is CASSHPPGQGSYEQYF. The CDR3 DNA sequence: TGTGCCAGCAGCCATCCACCGGGACAGGGAAGCTACGAGCAGTACTTC.

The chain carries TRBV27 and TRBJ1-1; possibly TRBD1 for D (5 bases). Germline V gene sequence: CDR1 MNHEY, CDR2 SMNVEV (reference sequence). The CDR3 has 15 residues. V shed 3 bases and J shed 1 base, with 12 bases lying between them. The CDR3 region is CASSFWGGGNTEAFF. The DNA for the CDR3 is TGTGCCAGCAGTTTCTGGGGGGGAGGGAACACTGAAGCTTTCTTT.

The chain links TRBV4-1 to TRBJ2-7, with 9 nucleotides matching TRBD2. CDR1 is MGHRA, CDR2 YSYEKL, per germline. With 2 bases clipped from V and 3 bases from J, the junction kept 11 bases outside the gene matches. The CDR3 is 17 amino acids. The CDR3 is CASSQHATSGKDYEQYF. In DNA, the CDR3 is TGCGCCAGCAGCCAACACGCGACTAGCGGAAAAGACTACGAGCAGTACTTC.

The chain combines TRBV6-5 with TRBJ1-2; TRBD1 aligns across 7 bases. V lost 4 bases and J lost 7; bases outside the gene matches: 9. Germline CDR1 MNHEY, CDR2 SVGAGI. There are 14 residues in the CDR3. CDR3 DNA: TGTGCCAGCAGTTCCGGGACAGACTTAGCTGGCTACACCTTC. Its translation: CASSSGTDLAGYTF.

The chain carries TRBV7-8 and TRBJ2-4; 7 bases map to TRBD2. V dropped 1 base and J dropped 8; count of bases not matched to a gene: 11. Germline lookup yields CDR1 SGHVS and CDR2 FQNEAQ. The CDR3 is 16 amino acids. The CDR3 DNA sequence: TGTGCCAGCAGCTTAGGATTGATAAGCGGGATTGACATTCAGTACTTC. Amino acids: CASSLGLISGIDIQYF.

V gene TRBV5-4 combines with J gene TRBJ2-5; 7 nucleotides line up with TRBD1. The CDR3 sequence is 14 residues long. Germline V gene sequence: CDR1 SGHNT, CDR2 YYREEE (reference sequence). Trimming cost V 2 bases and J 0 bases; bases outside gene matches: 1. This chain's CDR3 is CASSLGTDQETQYF. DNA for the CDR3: TGTGCCAGCAGCTTAGGGACAGACCAAGAGACCCAGTACTTC.

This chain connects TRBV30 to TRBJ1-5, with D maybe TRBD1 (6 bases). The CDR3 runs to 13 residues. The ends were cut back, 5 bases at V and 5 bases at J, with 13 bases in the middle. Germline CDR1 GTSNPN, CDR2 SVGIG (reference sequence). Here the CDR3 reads CAWATGSDQPQHF. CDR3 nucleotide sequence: TGTGCCTGGGCCACAGGGTCGGATCAGCCCCAGCATTTT.

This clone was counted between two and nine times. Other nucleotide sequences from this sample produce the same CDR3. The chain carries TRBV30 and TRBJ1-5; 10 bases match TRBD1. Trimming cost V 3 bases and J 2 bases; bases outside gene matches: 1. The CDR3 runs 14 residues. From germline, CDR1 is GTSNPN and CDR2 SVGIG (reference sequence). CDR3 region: CAWSGTGGNQPQHF. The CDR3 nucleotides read TGTGCCTGGAGCGGGACAGGGGGCAATCAGCCCCAGCATTTT. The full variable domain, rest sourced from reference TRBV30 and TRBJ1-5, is SQTIHQWPATLVQPVGSPLSLECTVEGTSNPNLYWYRQAAGRGLQLLFYSVGIGQISSEVPQNLSASRPQDRQFILSSKKLLLSDSGFYLCAWSGTGGNQPQHFGDGTRLSIL.

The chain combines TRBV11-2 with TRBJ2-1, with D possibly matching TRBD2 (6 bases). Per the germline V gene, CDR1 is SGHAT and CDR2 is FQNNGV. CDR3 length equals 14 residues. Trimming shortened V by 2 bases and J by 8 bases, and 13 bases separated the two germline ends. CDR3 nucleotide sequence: TGTGCCAGCAGCTTAAACGGGGGTGGCTATGAGCAGTTCTTC. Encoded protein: CASSLNGGGYEQFF.

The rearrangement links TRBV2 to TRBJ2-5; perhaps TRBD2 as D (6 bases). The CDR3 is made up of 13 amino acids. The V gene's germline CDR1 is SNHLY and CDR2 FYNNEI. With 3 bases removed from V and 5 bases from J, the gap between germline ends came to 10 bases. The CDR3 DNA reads TGTGCCAGCAGTGACGGGGGATACGAGACCCAGTACTTC. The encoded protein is CASSDGGYETQYF.

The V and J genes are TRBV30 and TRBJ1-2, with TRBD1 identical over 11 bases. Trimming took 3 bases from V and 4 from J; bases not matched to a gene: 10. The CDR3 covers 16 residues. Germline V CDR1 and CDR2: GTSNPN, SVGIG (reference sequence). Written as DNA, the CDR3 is TGTGCCTGGAGAGGGACAGGGGGACCCCTAGGCTATGGCTACACCTTC. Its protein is CAWRGTGGPLGYGYTF.

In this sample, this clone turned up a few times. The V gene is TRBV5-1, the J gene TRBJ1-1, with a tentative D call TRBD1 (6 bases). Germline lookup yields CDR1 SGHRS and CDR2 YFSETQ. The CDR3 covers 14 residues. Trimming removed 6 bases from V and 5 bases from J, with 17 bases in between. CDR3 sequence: CASTETGLKTEAFF. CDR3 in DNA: TGCGCCAGCACCGAAACAGGGCTTAAGACTGAAGCTTTCTTT.

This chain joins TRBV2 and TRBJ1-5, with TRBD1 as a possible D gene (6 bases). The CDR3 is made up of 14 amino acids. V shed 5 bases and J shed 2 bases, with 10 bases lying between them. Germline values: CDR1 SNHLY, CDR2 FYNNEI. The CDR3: CASSQRQGNQPQHF. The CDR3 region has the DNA TGTGCCAGCAGTCAACGACAGGGCAATCAGCCCCAGCATTTT.

For the CDR3, the DNA is TGTGCCTGGAGTGTTGATTTGGGACTGGAGTACTTC. Translation gives CAWSVDLGLEYF. The chain couples TRBV30 to TRBJ2-5; weak D call: TRBD2 (6 bases). The V gene's germline CDR1 is GTSNPN and CDR2 SVGIG (reference sequence). V was shortened by 0 bases and J by 12 bases, with 14 bases between the two germline ends. The CDR3 totals 12 residues. The complete variable domain, with remaining parts taken from reference TRBV30 and TRBJ2-5, reads SQTIHQWPATLVQPVGSPLSLECTVEGTSNPNLYWYRQAAGRGLQLLFYSVGIGQISSEVPQNLSASRPQDRQFILSSKKLLLSDSGFYLCAWSVDLGLEYFGPGTRLLVL.

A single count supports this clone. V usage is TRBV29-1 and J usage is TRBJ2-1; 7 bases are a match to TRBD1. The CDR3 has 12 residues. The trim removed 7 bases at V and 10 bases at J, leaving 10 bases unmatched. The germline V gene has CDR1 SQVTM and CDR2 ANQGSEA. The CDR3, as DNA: TGCAGCGCCCGGACAGGTTATTGGGAGCAGTTCTTC. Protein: CSARTGYWEQFF.

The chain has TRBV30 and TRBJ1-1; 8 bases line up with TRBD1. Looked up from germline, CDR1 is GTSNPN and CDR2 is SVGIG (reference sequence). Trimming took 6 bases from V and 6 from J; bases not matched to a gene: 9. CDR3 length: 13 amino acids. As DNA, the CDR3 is TGTGCCTGCCCGACAGGGGAACACGCTGAAGCTTTCTTT. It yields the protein CACPTGEHAEAFF. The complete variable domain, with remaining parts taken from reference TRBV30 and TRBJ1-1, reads SQTIHQWPATLVQPVGSPLSLECTVEGTSNPNLYWYRQAAGRGLQLLFYSVGIGQISSEVPQNLSASRPQDRQFILSSKKLLLSDSGFYLCACPTGEHAEAFFGQGTRLTVV.

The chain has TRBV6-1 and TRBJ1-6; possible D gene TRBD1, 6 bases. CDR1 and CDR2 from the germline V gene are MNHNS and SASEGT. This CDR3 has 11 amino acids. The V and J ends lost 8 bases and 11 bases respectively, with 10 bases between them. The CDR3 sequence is CASRTDPPLHF. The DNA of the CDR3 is TGTGCCAGCCGGACAGACCCACCCCTCCACTTT.

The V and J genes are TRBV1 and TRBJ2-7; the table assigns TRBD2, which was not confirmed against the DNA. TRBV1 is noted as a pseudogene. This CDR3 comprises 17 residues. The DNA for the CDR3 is TGCACCAGCAGCCAAGAGAAGGGAACTAGCGGGAGATACGAGCAGTACTTC. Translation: CTSSQEKGTSGRYEQYF.

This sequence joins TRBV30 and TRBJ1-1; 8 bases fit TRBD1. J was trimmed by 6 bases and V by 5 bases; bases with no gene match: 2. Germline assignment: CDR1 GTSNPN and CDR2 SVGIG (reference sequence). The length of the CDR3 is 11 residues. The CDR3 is CAWGQGSEAFF. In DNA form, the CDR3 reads TGTGCCTGGGGACAGGGCTCTGAAGCTTTCTTT.

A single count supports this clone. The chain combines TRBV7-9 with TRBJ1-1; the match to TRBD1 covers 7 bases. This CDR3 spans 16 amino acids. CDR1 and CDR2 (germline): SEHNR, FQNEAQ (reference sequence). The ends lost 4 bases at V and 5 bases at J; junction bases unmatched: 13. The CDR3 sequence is CASSSGRGQGRTEAFF. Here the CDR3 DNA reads TGTGCCAGCAGCTCCGGGAGGGGGCAGGGTAGGACTGAAGCTTTCTTT.

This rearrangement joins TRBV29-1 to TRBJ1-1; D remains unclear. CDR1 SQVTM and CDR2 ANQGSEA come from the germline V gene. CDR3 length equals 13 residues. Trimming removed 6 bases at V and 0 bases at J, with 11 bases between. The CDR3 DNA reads TGCAGCGTCGCGGGCCTCATGAACACTGAAGCTTTCTTT. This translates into CSVAGLMNTEAFF.